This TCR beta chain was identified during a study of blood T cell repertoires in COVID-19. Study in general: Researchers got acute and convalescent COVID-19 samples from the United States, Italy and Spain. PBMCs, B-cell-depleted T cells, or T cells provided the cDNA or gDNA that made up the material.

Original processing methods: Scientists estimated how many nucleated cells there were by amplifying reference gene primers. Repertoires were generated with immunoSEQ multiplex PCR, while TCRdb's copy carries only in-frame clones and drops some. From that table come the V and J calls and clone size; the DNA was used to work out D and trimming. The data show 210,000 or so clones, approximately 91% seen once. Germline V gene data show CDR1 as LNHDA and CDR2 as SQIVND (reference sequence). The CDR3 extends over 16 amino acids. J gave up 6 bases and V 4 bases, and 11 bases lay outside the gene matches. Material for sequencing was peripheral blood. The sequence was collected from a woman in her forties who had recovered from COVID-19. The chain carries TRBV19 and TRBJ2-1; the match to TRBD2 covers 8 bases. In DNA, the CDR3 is TGTGCCAGTAGTAAGAGAGCGGGAGACGGTGGCAATGAGCAGTTCTTC. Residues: CASSKRAGDGGNEQFF.